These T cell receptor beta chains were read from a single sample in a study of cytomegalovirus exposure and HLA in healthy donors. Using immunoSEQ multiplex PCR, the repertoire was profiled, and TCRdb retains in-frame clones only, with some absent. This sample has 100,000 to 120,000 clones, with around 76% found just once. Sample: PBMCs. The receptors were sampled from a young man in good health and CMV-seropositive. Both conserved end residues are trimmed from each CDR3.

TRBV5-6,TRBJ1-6,ASSPGGWNSPLH
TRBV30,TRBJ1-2,AWSAQGIGGYT
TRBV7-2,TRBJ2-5,ASSPGQGTETQY
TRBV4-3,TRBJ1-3,ASSQDSAGENTIY
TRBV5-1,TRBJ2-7,ASSSGGSYEQY
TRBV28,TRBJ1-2,ASSVGETNYGYT
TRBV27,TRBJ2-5,ASSRGETQY
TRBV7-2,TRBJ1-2,ASSQRQGVNYGYT
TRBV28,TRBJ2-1,ASSPPGLALNEQF
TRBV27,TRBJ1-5,ASSLSRGYQPQH
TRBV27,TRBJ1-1,ASSFSPNTEAF